Presented here are 5 T cell receptor beta chains from one specimen sequenced in a study of cytomegalovirus exposure and HLA in healthy donors. The PCR ran on 60 Vbeta and 13 Jbeta primers. Profiling relied on immunoSEQ multiplex PCR, and the TCRdb table lists in-frame clones only, not all of them. The data show fewer than 80,000 clones, around 80% seen once. The sample comprised PBMCs. The source of these receptors is a woman between 40 and 55 years old in good health and CMV-seropositive.

In DNA, the CDR3 is TGTGCCAGCAGCTTAGAAAGCAGGGCTTGGGAAGAGACCCAGTACTTC. Encoded protein: CASSLESRAWEETQYF. The chain carries TRBV7-2 and TRBJ2-5; possible D gene TRBD1, 5 bases. The V gene's germline CDR1 is SGHTA and CDR2 FQGNSA. The CDR3 totals 16 residues. V was pared by 1 base and J by 3 bases, with 15 bases between.

This chain uses TRBV7-2 with TRBJ2-7; D gene unclear. Trimming shortened V by 5 bases and J by 5 bases, and 10 bases separated the two germline ends. Germline V lookup: CDR1 SGHTA, CDR2 FQGNSA. The CDR3 covers 12 residues. CDR3 sequence: CASSTLNNEQYF. The CDR3 DNA is TGTGCCAGCAGCACCCTGAACAACGAGCAGTACTTC.

The V and J genes are TRBV12-5 and TRBJ2-3, with TRBD1 matching over 8 bases. CDR1 and CDR2 (germline): LGHNT, FRNRAP. The CDR3 loop spans 15 amino acids. V shed 6 bases, J shed 5 bases, and the junction held 10 bases outside the gene matches. CDR3 coding DNA: TGTGCTAGTGGACCCTGGACAGGGCATTTAGATACGCAGTATTTT. Translated, it gives CASGPWTGHLDTQYF.

The chain employs TRBV6-1 and TRBJ2-7; possible D gene TRBD1, 6 bases. The CDR3 has 12 amino acids. Trimming took 8 bases from V and 1 from J, leaving 9 bases between them. The germline V gene has CDR1 MNHNS and CDR2 SASEGT. The CDR3 here is CASGTLSYEQYF. The DNA of the CDR3 is TGTGCCAGCGGGACATTGTCCTACGAGCAGTACTTC.

The chain has TRBV5-8 and TRBJ1-1, with no clear D. Trimming shortened V by 5 bases and J by 0 bases, and 14 bases separated the two germline ends. Germline CDR1 is SGHTS and CDR2 is YDEGEE. The CDR3 has 15 residues. CDR3 coding DNA: TGTGCCAGCAGAAAAAGGAGGGTCATGAACACTGAAGCTTTCTTT. Residues: CASRKRRVMNTEAFF.